This paragraph reports one TCR beta chain. The data derive from a study of blood T cell repertoires in COVID-19. Across the study: The United States, Italy and Spain were the sources of the acute and convalescent COVID-19 samples. Nucleic acid was either cDNA or gDNA, and it came from T cells, B-cell-depleted T cells, or PBMCs.

Trimming cost V 0 bases and J 3 bases, with 10 bases left between them. CDR3 length equals 15 residues. Germline values: CDR1 SGHRS, CDR2 YFSETQ. In the original analysis: Amplified reference gene primers provided the basis for estimating nucleated cell counts. Profiling relied on immunoSEQ multiplex PCR, and the TCRdb table lists in-frame clones only, not all of them. The V and J calls and clone size are taken from that table; D and trimming were inferred from the DNA. In the table there are approximately 200,000 clones, 82% of which are singletons. The sequence was obtained from a human donor with acute or convalescent COVID-19. The donor label of this sample is uncertain. The sequenced material came from peripheral blood. The genes are TRBV5-1 and TRBJ2-4; the D gene is possibly TRBD2 (6 bases). The CDR3 sequence is CASSLGARDKNIQYF. CDR3 nucleotide sequence: TGCGCCAGCAGCTTGGGCGCGCGGGACAAAAACATTCAGTACTTC.